The 29 T cell receptor beta chains given below trace back to one sample, sequenced in a study of T cell responses to AZD1222 COVID-19 vaccine. The protocol was immunoSEQ multiplex PCR, while the TCRdb copy is restricted to in-frame clones and leaves out a portion. The top ten hold under 3.5% of the sample, which has about 140,000 clones, roughly 90% seen once. Sequencing was performed on peripheral blood, taken on day 0 of AZD1222 vaccination. All receptors come from an adult in good health.

The V gene is TRBV28, the J gene TRBJ1-1; D remains ambiguous. The CDR3 runs 11 residues. V gave up 10 bases and J gave up 7 bases, with 13 bases separating them. The V gene's germline CDR1 is MDHEN and CDR2 SYDVKM. The CDR3 nucleotides are TGTGCCACCTCCGCGGGATATGAAGCTTTCTTT. Its translation is CATSAGYEAFF.

The V call is TRBV28, the J call TRBJ2-2; D uncertain. The CDR3 contains 15 residues. The V end lost 1 base, the J end lost 6 bases, and 12 bases lay between the germline ends. Per the germline V gene, CDR1 is MDHEN and CDR2 is SYDVKM. Written as DNA, the CDR3 is TGTGCCAGCAGTTTATTCCAGCCGGTCCCCGGGGAGCTGTTTTTT. Protein: CASSLFQPVPGELFF.

The genes are TRBV11-2 and TRBJ2-3; D call uncertain. Germline values: CDR1 SGHAT, CDR2 FQNNGV. V lost 3 bases and J 2 bases, leaving 3 bases between the germline ends. The length of the CDR3 is 12 residues. CDR3 DNA sequence: TGTGCCAGCAGCTTTTCCACAGATACGCAGTATTTT. It yields the protein CASSFSTDTQYF.

The chain employs TRBV7-3 and TRBJ2-5, with D uncertain. Germline V gene data show CDR1 as SGHTA and CDR2 as FQGTGA. CDR3 length: 14 amino acids. Trimming took off 6 bases at V and 3 bases at J, with 14 bases between the two ends. Written as DNA, the CDR3 is TGTGCCAGCAGTTTCTCCACAAGGGAAGAGACCCAGTACTTC. Translation: CASSFSTREETQYF.

The V call is TRBV28, the J call TRBJ1-2; a possible D gene is TRBD1 (5 bases). CDR3 size: 11 residues. V lost 11 bases and J 2 bases, leaving 9 bases between the germline ends. Germline V gene lookup returns CDR1 MDHEN and CDR2 SYDVKM. The CDR3 is CAGGRNYGYTF. CDR3 in DNA: TGTGCCGGGGGACGGAACTATGGCTACACCTTC.

V and J are TRBV11-2 and TRBJ2-2; D gene unclear. Per the germline V gene, CDR1 is SGHAT and CDR2 is FQNNGV. The CDR3 spans 16 residues. The V and J ends lost 1 base and 2 bases respectively, with 11 bases between them. CDR3 DNA sequence: TGTGCCAGCAGCTTAGTCGCCGGGCAAAACACCGGGGAGCTGTTTTTT. It is translated as CASSLVAGQNTGELFF.

The J gene is TRBJ2-7, the V gene TRBV2; D gene uncertain. V lost 2 bases and J 5 bases, leaving 4 bases between the germline ends. Germline V CDR1 and CDR2: SNHLY, FYNNEI. This CDR3 has 11 residues. The CDR3 loop reads CASSERNEQYF. The CDR3 nucleotides are TGTGCCAGCAGTGAAAGAAACGAGCAGTACTTC.

The chain recombines TRBV4-3 with TRBJ1-4; a possible D gene is TRBD1 (5 bases). The CDR3 is 16 amino acids. In germline, CDR1 is LGHNA, CDR2 YSLEER. V lost 0 bases and J lost 3, with 11 bases in between. In DNA form, the CDR3 reads TGCGCCAGCAGCCAAGATGGGGGGAATCCTAATGAAAAACTGTTTTTT. This sequence encodes CASSQDGGNPNEKLFF.

The chain uses TRBV12-3 or TRBV12-4 and TRBJ1-3; D uncertain. V was pared by 7 bases and J by 4 bases, with 8 bases between. The CDR3 loop spans 12 amino acids. Here the CDR3 reads CASTVLGNTIYF. CDR3 nucleotide sequence: TGTGCCAGCACCGTACTGGGAAACACCATATATTTT.

DNA of the CDR3: TGTGCCAGCAGCGTAACGACTAGCGGGTCCTACAATGAGCAGTTCTTC. Protein product: CASSVTTSGSYNEQFF. The V call is TRBV9, the J call TRBJ2-1; 10 nucleotides match TRBD2. Germline trimming cut 1 base from V and 1 base from J; bases unmatched to any gene: 2. The CDR3 sequence is 16 residues long. Germline V gene data show CDR1 as SGDLS and CDR2 as YYNGEE.

The genes are TRBV13 and TRBJ1-2, with 8 bases lining up with TRBD1. The V and J ends lost 5 bases and 5 bases, in that order; junction bases with no gene match: 16. CDR1 and CDR2 (germline): PRHDT, FYEKMQ (reference sequence). The CDR3 loop spans 17 amino acids. CDR3 sequence (DNA): TGTGCCAGCAGCCAGGAGGACAGGGCCTTCTTACCTTATGGCTACACCTTC. Its protein product is CASSQEDRAFLPYGYTF. Full variable domain (outside the CDR3, taken from reference TRBV13 and TRBJ1-2): AAGVIQSPRHLIKEKRETATLKCYPIPRHDTVYWYQQGPGQDPQFLISFYEKMQSDKGSIPDRFSAQQFSDYHSELNMSSLELGDSALYFCASSQEDRAFLPYGYTFGSGTRLTVV.

This rearrangement joins TRBV21-1 to TRBJ2-4; the table's TRBD1 call for D was not verified on the DNA. TRBV21-1 is reported as a pseudogene. There are 16 residues in the CDR3. In nucleotides, the CDR3 is TGTGCCAGCAGCAAAGATCAGAATCTAGCCAAAAACATTCAGTACTTC. Amino acids: CASSKDQNLAKNIQYF.

In its sample, this clone was seen many times. The same CDR3 also results from other DNA sequences found in this sample. Here the CDR3 reads CASSIRQGETQYF. CDR3 DNA sequence: TGTGCCAGTAGTATTCGGCAGGGGGAGACCCAGTACTTC. The gene calls are TRBV19 and TRBJ2-5; D is possibly TRBD1 (6 bases). V shed 3 bases and J shed 5 bases, with 10 bases lying between them. Germline V lookup: CDR1 LNHDA, CDR2 SQIVND (reference sequence). CDR3 length equals 13 residues.

The genes are TRBV7-2 and TRBJ2-1, with D perhaps matching TRBD1 (5 bases). The V end lost 3 bases, the J end lost 4 bases, and 7 bases lay between the germline ends. Germline V gene lookup returns CDR1 SGHTA and CDR2 FQGNSA. CDR3 length: 13 amino acids. The CDR3 reads CASSFGQYNEQFF. In DNA, the CDR3 is TGTGCCAGCAGCTTTGGACAATACAATGAGCAGTTCTTC.

In its sample, this clone was seen a few times. This chain joins TRBV4-1 and TRBJ2-7; 14 nucleotides match TRBD2. Germline trimming cut 1 base from V and 4 bases from J; bases unmatched to any gene: 3. This CDR3 has 16 residues. Per the germline V gene, CDR1 is MGHRA and CDR2 is YSYEKL. The CDR3 DNA reads as TGCGCCAGCAGCCAAGTAGGGACTAGCGGGAGTTACGAGCAGTACTTC. It specifies CASSQVGTSGSYEQYF.

The chain couples TRBV19 to TRBJ2-4; TRBD1 matches at 7 bases. Germline-derived CDR1 and CDR2 are LNHDA and SQIVND (reference sequence). This CDR3 contains 16 residues. Trimming took 1 base from V and 7 from J; bases not matched to a gene: 10. This CDR3 reads CASSIGRGNHMNIQYF. The CDR3 nucleotides are TGTGCCAGTAGTATAGGCAGGGGGAACCACATGAACATTCAGTACTTC.

The chain uses TRBV5-3 and TRBJ1-1; unclear D gene. TRBV5-3 is given ORF status, its function remaining uncertain. The germline V and J ends were trimmed by 0 bases and 0 bases, with 3 bases remaining between them. CDR3 length: 13 residues. This chain's CDR3 is CARSLGLNTEAFF. Written as DNA, the CDR3 is TGTGCCAGAAGCTTGGGGCTGAACACTGAAGCTTTCTTT.

The chain is built from TRBV9 and TRBJ1-6, with TRBD1 matching over 9 bases. CDR1 SGDLS and CDR2 YYNGEE come from the germline V gene. The V and J ends lost 4 bases and 8 bases, in that order; junction bases with no gene match: 10. The CDR3 covers 16 residues. In DNA, the CDR3 is TGTGCCAGCAGCCTTTTCTCGGGACAGGGATATTCACCCCTCCACTTT. Residues: CASSLFSGQGYSPLHF.

The gene calls are TRBV6-2 or TRBV6-3 and TRBJ1-6, with D possibly matching TRBD1 (5 bases). Germline CDR1 reads MNHEY; CDR2 reads SVGEGT. This CDR3 is 13 amino acids long. V was cut by 7 bases and J by 7 bases, with 11 bases left in between. As DNA, the CDR3 is TGTGCCAGCAACCCCAGGGTAAATTCACCCCTCCACTTT. It yields the protein CASNPRVNSPLHF.

The V call is TRBV6-5, the J call TRBJ2-1; D is perhaps TRBD1 (6 bases). V dropped 5 bases and J dropped 9 bases, with 14 bases sitting between them. This CDR3 spans 13 amino acids. The germline gives CDR1 MNHEY, CDR2 SVGAGI. As DNA, the CDR3 is TGTGCCAGCAGTACAAACAGGGTCCGTGAGCAGTTCTTC. It translates to CASSTNRVREQFF.

The chain is built from TRBV5-6 and TRBJ1-2; TRBD1 is a possible D gene (6 bases). Germline CDR1 is SGHDT and CDR2 is YYEEEE. This CDR3 contains 14 residues. The V and J ends lost 2 bases and 4 bases respectively, with 12 bases between them. The CDR3 coding sequence is TGTGCCAGCAGCTTCGGACAGATAGTCTATGGCTACACCTTC. Amino acid sequence: CASSFGQIVYGYTF. The full variable domain, with the rest looked up from reference TRBV5-6 and TRBJ1-2, is DAGVTQSPTHLIKTRGQQVTLRCSPKSGHDTVSWYQQALGQGPQFIFQYYEEEERQRGNFPDRFSGHQFPNYSSELNVNALLLGDSALYLCASSFGQIVYGYTFGSGTRLTVV.

The chain joins TRBV11-2 to TRBJ2-5, with 7 bases that match TRBD1. Germline trimming cut 7 bases from V and 5 bases from J; bases unmatched to any gene: 10. The CDR3 runs to 14 residues. CDR1 is SGHAT and CDR2 is FQNNGV in the germline V gene. The CDR3 here is CASTTTGFAETQYF. DNA of the CDR3: TGTGCCAGCACTACGACAGGGTTTGCGGAGACCCAGTACTTC.

V usage is TRBV6-5 and J usage is TRBJ1-1, with TRBD1 matching over 7 bases. This CDR3 spans 15 amino acids. After removal of 1 base from V and 5 bases from J, the junction contained 7 bases not matched to a gene. Germline V gene data show CDR1 as MNHEY and CDR2 as SVGAGI. Here the CDR3 reads CASSYYPGGKTEAFF. The CDR3 nucleotides are TGTGCCAGCAGTTACTACCCAGGGGGTAAGACTGAAGCTTTCTTT.

The CDR3 reads CASSPLSGTGVNTEAFF. CDR3 nucleotides: TGTGCCAGCTCACCGCTCTCAGGGACAGGGGTGAACACTGAAGCTTTCTTT. The rearrangement uses TRBV18 and TRBJ1-1; 10 bases are a match to TRBD1. The CDR3 consists of 17 residues. Germline values: CDR1 KGHSH, CDR2 LQKENI. V was clipped by 3 bases and J by 0 bases; unmatched bases: 7.

The gene calls are TRBV10-3 and TRBJ1-1; 7 positions match TRBD1. V gave up 5 bases and J gave up 4 bases; unmatched junction bases: 4. The germline V gene encodes CDR1 ENHRY and CDR2 SYGVKD. The CDR3 is 13 amino acids. The CDR3 DNA follows: TGTGCCATCAGTCAGGGGGGCGGCACTGAAGCTTTCTTT. This translates into CAISQGGGTEAFF.

This chain links TRBV5-5 with TRBJ2-7; TRBD1 might be the D (5 bases). V lost 0 bases, J lost 1 base, and 5 bases lay in between. This CDR3 region has 13 residues. Germline V gives CDR1 SGHKS, CDR2 YYEKEE (reference sequence). CDR3 nucleotides: TGTGCCAGCAGCTTGGGACAGTCCTACGAGCAGTACTTC. Protein sequence: CASSLGQSYEQYF.

V usage is TRBV6-5 and J usage is TRBJ2-7, with TRBD2 matching over 8 bases. Looked up from germline, CDR1 is MNHEY and CDR2 is SVGAGI. This CDR3 spans 15 amino acids. With V trimmed by 8 bases and J by 2 bases, 11 bases remained unmatched. In DNA, the CDR3 is TGTGCCAGCCGAGTGGGAGCGGGGGAAGCCTACGAGCAGTACTTC. This sequence encodes CASRVGAGEAYEQYF.

This clone was seen only once. The chain joins TRBV4-3 to TRBJ2-2, with D perhaps matching TRBD1 (5 bases). The CDR3 runs 14 residues. V was shortened by 0 bases and J by 6 bases, with 8 bases between the two germline ends. Per the germline V gene, CDR1 is LGHNA and CDR2 is YSLEER. The CDR3 bases are TGCGCCAGCAGCCAAGATCAGGGCCCCGGGGAGCTGTTTTTT. Protein product: CASSQDQGPGELFF.

The V and J genes are TRBV7-2 and TRBJ2-7, with 8 bases matching TRBD2. The CDR3 contains 13 residues. Germline-derived CDR1 and CDR2 are SGHTA and FQGNSA. V shed 7 bases and J 8 bases; nucleotides not matched to a gene: 10. The CDR3 sequence: CASTPRGGLKQYF. For the CDR3, the DNA is TGTGCCAGCACCCCTCGGGGGGGGTTGAAGCAGTACTTC.